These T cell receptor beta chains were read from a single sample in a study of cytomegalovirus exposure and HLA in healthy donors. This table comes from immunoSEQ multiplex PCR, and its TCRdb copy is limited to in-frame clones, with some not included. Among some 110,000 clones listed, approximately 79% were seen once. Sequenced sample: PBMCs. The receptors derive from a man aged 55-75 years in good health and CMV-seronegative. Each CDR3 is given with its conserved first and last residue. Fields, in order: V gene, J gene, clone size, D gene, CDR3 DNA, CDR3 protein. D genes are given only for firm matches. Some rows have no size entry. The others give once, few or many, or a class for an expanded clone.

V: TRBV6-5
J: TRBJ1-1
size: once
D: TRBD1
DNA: TGTGCCAGCAGTTACTCGAGGGGGCAGGGGGCTGAAGCTTTCTTT
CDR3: CASSYSRGQGAEAFF

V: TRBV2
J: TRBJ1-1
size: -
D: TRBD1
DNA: TGTGCCAGCAGATGGACAGGGAACACTGAAGCTTTCTTT
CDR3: CASRWTGNTEAFF

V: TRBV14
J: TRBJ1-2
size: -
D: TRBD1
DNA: TGTGCCAGCAGCCTACAGGGGTATGGCTACACCTTC
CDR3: CASSLQGYGYTF

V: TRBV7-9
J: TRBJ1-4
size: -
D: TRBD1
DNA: TGTGCCAGCAGCCCCGGGACAGGGGGCACAACTAATGAAAAACTGTTTTTT
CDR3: CASSPGTGGTTNEKLFF

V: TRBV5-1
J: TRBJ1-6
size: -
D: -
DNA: TGCGCCAGCAGCTTGGCCGGTGGAGGGCATAATTCACCCCTCCACTTT
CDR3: CASSLAGGGHNSPLHF

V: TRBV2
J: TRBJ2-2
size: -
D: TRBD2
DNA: TGTGCCAGCAGTGAAGCCAGCGGGGGGATCGGGGAGCTGTTTTTT
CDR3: CASSEASGGIGELFF

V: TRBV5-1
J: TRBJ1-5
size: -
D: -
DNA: TGCGCCAGCAGCTTGGGAGGCGGTCAGCCCCAGCATTTT
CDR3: CASSLGGGQPQHF

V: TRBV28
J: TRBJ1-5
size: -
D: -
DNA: TGTGCCAGCACTGCCCCGGTAGGAGCCCAGCATTTT
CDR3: CASTAPVGAQHF

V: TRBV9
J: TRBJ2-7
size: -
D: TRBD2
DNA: TGTGCCAGCAGCGTAGGTCCCAGCGGGGGGGACTACGAGCAGTACTTC
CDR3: CASSVGPSGGDYEQYF

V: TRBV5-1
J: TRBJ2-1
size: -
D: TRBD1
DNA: TGCGCCAGCAGCTTACAGGGGGAGAAAAATGAGCAGTTCTTC
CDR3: CASSLQGEKNEQFF

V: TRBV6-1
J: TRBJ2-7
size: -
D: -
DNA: TGTGCCAGCAGAGTCGGGAGCTCCTACGAGCAGTACTTC
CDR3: CASRVGSSYEQYF

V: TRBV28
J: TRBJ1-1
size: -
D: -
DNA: TGTGCCAGCAGCACTTTAAGGGGTGGTCCCCTCACTGAAGCTTTCTTT
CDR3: CASSTLRGGPLTEAFF

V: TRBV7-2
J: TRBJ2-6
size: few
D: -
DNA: TGTGCCAGCAGCTTAGGGGCAGGTAACTCTGGGGCCAACGTCCTGACTTTC
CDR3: CASSLGAGNSGANVLTF

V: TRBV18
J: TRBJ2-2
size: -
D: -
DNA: TGTGCCAGCTCACCAAGGACACCCGGGGAGCTGTTTTTT
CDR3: CASSPRTPGELFF

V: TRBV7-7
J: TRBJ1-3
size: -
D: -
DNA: TGTGCCAGCAGCCCCTCCGCTGGAAACACCATATATTTT
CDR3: CASSPSAGNTIYF

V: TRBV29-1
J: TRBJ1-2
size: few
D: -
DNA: TGCAGCGTCCCAGACAGCTATGGCTACACCTTC
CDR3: CSVPDSYGYTF

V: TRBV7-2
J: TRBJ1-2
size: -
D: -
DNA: TGTGCCAGCAGCACCGGACAGACCGTCTATGGCTACACCTTC
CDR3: CASSTGQTVYGYTF

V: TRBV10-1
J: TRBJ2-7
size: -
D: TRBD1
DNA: TGCGCCAGCAGTGAGATCGTTCGGGACAGCTACTACGAGCAGTACTTC
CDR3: CASSEIVRDSYYEQYF

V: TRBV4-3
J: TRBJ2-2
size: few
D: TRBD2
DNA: TGCGCCAGCAGCCAAGGGGGCCTAGCGGGGGGAACGGGCGGGGAGCTGTTTTTT
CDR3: CASSQGGLAGGTGGELFF

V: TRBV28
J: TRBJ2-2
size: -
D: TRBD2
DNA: TGTGCCAGCAGTTCGCCCACTAGCGGGGGGGCCGGGGAGCTGTTTTTT
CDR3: CASSSPTSGGAGELFF

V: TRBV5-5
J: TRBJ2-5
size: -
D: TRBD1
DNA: TGTGCCAGCAGCAGAGGGGGCGGGGAGACCCAGTACTTC
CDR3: CASSRGGGETQYF

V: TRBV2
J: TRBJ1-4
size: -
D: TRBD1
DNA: TGTGCCACACAGGGGGGGCTGGGTGAAAAACTGTTTTTT
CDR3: CATQGGLGEKLFF

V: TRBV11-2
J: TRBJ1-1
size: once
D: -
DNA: TGTGCCAGCAGCCCCTGGGGAGGGCGTGTCACTGAAGCTTTCTTT
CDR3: CASSPWGGRVTEAFF

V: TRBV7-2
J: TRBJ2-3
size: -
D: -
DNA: TGTGCCAGCAGCTTACAGGGCACAGATACGCAGTATTTT
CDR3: CASSLQGTDTQYF

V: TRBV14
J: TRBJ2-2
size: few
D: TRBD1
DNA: TGTGCCAGCAGCCAACCATACCACAGGGGGAAGCTGTTTTTT
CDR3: CASSQPYHRGKLFF

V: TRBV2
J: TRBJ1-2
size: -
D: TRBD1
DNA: TGTGCCAGCAGTGTAGGAATTGAGGGACAGGGTCAAGGCTACACCTTC
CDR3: CASSVGIEGQGQGYTF

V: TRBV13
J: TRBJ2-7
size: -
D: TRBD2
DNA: TGTGCCAGCAGCCGGCCGGGACTAGTCGACCACGAGCAGTACTTC
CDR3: CASSRPGLVDHEQYF

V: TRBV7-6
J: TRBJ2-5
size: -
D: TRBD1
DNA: TGTGCCAGCAGCTGGGGACAGGGGGGAACCCAGTACTTC
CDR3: CASSWGQGGTQYF

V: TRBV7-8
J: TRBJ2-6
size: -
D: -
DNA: TGTGCCAGCAGCCCCCCCACAGGGTGGGTAGCTGGGGCCAACGTCCTGACTTTC
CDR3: CASSPPTGWVAGANVLTF

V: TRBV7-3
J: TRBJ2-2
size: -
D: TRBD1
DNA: TGTGCCAGCAGCTTCGACAGGGGAGGCACCGGGGAGCTGTTTTTT
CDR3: CASSFDRGGTGELFF

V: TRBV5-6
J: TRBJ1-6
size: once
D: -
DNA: TGTGCCAGCAGCTTTTCAGGGAAGGCTTCTAATTCACCCCTCCACTTT
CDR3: CASSFSGKASNSPLHF

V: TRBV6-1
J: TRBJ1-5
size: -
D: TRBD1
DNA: TGTGCCAGCAGTCAGACAGGGGAAAATCAGCCCCAGCATTTT
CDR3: CASSQTGENQPQHF

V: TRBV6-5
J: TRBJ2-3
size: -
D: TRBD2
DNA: TGTGCCAGCAAGGCTAGCGGGGGCCGCCAGCAGTATTTT
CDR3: CASKASGGRQQYF